The source of this TCR beta chain is a study of CD8 T cells in Susac syndrome. There are 11 residues in the CDR3. V was clipped by 6 bases and J by 4 bases, with 6 bases between them. Random-hexamer reverse transcription was applied to roughly 0.5 to 1 ug RNA. TCRdb passed the immunoSEQ multiplex PCR reads through MiXCR, listing each CDR3 protein once. The sample consists of around 300,000 distinct CDR3 sequences, around 92% of them appearing once. This receptor was obtained from a human donor with multiple sclerosis. Sequencing used CD4+ T cells from PBMCs. The chain links TRBV12-3 or TRBV12-4 to TRBJ2-5; unclear D gene. DNA of the CDR3: TGTGCCAGCAGCACGACAGAGACCCAGTACTTC. Translating gives CASSTTETQYF.